The 24 T cell receptor beta chains below come from one sample, sequenced in a study of identical twins. TCRdb re-derived calls from the 5' RACE reads in MiXCR, one entry per CDR3 protein. The sample holds a few hundred thousand distinct CDR3 sequences, more than 9% seen once. These records were also assigned to another study, of yellow fever vaccine responses in identical twins.

The sample was PBMCs. The receptors stem from a woman between 18 and 29 years old in good health.

The gene calls are TRBV11-2 and TRBJ2-3; no reliable D call. CDR3 length: 16 amino acids. CDR1 and CDR2 from the germline V gene are SGHAT and FQNNGV. V was clipped by 1 base and J by 1 base, with 12 bases between them. CDR3 in DNA: TGTGCCAGCAGCTTAGTTCATGGGGTGGGCACAGATACGCAGTATTTT. Its protein product is CASSLVHGVGTDTQYF.

This chain connects TRBV7-3 to TRBJ2-7; D may be TRBD2 (7 bases). CDR3 length: 15 amino acids. Trimming pared 5 bases from V and 1 base from J, leaving 15 bases between. The V gene's germline CDR1 is SGHTA and CDR2 FQGTGA. The CDR3 is CASSAYGGPSYEQYF. DNA for the CDR3: TGTGCCAGCAGCGCCTACGGGGGGCCATCCTACGAGCAGTACTTC.

This clonotype was seen many times. The chain couples TRBV10-2 to TRBJ2-7; 8 bases map to TRBD2. V trimming: 3 bases; J trimming: 2 bases; junction bases outside the gene matches: 3. This CDR3 region has 14 residues. The germline CDR1 and CDR2 sequences are WSHSY and SAAADI. CDR3 residues: CASSEAGETYEQYF. CDR3 nucleotide sequence: TGCGCCAGCAGTGAAGCGGGAGAAACCTACGAGCAGTACTTC.

The chain employs TRBV29-1 and TRBJ2-3, with D unclear. This CDR3 has 13 amino acids. The germline V gene encodes CDR1 SQVTM and CDR2 ANQGSEA. V was shortened by 5 bases and J by 2 bases, with 11 bases between the two germline ends. CDR3 DNA: TGCAGCGTTTCACAGTCCGACACAGATACGCAGTATTTT. Translated, it gives CSVSQSDTDTQYF.

In this sample, this clonotype turned up a few times. The chain is built from TRBV29-1 and TRBJ2-5; 10 bases line up with TRBD2. The CDR3 contains 15 residues. V dropped 8 bases and J dropped 0; count of bases not matched to a gene: 9. Germline values: CDR1 SQVTM, CDR2 ANQGSEA. In DNA form, the CDR3 reads TGCAGCACATGGGGTAGCGGGGGGCACCAAGAGACCCAGTACTTC. Amino acids: CSTWGSGGHQETQYF. The complete variable domain, with remaining parts taken from reference TRBV29-1 and TRBJ2-5, reads SAVISQKPSRDICQRGTSLTIQCQVDSQVTMMFWYRQQPGQSLTLIATANQGSEATYESGFVIDKFPISRPNLTFSTLTVSNMSPEDSSIYLCSTWGSGGHQETQYFGPGTRLLVL.

The chain couples TRBV4-1 to TRBJ1-1, with D tentatively TRBD1 (6 bases). The CDR3 is 14 amino acids. Trimming left V 4 bases short and J 4 bases short, with 13 bases between. CDR1 is MGHRA, CDR2 YSYEKL, per germline. CDR3 amino acids: CASSLQGQSTEAFF. Here the CDR3 DNA reads TGCGCCAGCAGCCTTCAGGGGCAGAGCACTGAAGCTTTCTTT.

This clonotype was seen ten or more times. The V gene is TRBV28, the J gene TRBJ2-7; TRBD2 might be the D (6 bases). CDR1 MDHEN and CDR2 SYDVKM come from the germline V gene. V gave up 10 bases and J gave up 4 bases, with 17 bases separating them. The CDR3 consists of 13 residues. CDR3 sequence (DNA): TGTGCCACCATCCCCGGGACTCCATACGAGCAGTACTTC. As protein: CATIPGTPYEQYF.

The chain uses TRBV7-9 and TRBJ2-1; TRBD1 matches at 8 bases. The CDR3 has 15 residues. J lost 7 bases, V lost 4 bases, and 9 bases had no gene match. Germline V CDR1 and CDR2: SEHNR, FQNEAQ (reference sequence). CDR3 bases: TGTGCCAGCAGCTCAGTCCCAGGGGGCATTAATGAGCAGTTCTTC. Translated: CASSSVPGGINEQFF.

This clonotype was detected only a few times. The chain is built from TRBV4-2 and TRBJ1-4, with 9 bases matching TRBD1. CDR3 length: 13 residues. Germline V gene lookup returns CDR1 LGHNA and CDR2 YNFKEQ. Unmatched junction bases numbered 4, after V lost 0 bases and J lost 14 bases. For the CDR3, the DNA is TGTGCCAGCAGCCAAGATGGGACAGGGTCGCTGTTTTTT. It specifies CASSQDGTGSLFF.

The V gene is TRBV29-1, the J gene TRBJ2-7; 9 bases line up with TRBD1. The CDR3 sequence is 11 residues long. V was clipped by 7 bases and J by 7 bases; unmatched bases: 5. CDR1 SQVTM and CDR2 ANQGSEA come from the germline V gene. The CDR3 region has the DNA TGCAGCGCCACGACAGGGGGTGAGCAGTACTTC. Translation: CSATTGGEQYF.

This clonotype was seen more than once but under ten times. V and J are TRBV12-3 or TRBV12-4 and TRBJ2-5, with TRBD1 matching over 8 bases. With V trimmed by 1 base and J by 3 bases, 4 bases remained unmatched. This CDR3 comprises 15 residues. In DNA, the CDR3 is TGTGCCAGCAGTTTAGGGGACAGGCCCGAAGAGACCCAGTACTTC. It translates to CASSLGDRPEETQYF.

The chain joins TRBV20-1 to TRBJ2-7, with D uncertain. V was cut by 5 bases and J by 4 bases, with 9 bases left in between. This CDR3 spans 11 amino acids. Germline V gene data show CDR1 as DFQATT and CDR2 as SNEGSKA (reference sequence). The CDR3 DNA follows: TGCAGTGCTCACCGGGTTTACGAGCAGTACTTC. It encodes CSAHRVYEQYF.

This clonotype showed up many times. The chain employs TRBV4-3 and TRBJ2-1, with D uncertain. Between the trimmed V and J ends, which lost 6 bases and 6 bases, there was a span of 12 bases. The germline V gene encodes CDR1 LGHNA and CDR2 YSLEER. CDR3 length: 13 amino acids. The CDR3 here is CASRAFGRNEQFF. CDR3 DNA sequence: TGCGCCAGCAGGGCGTTTGGCCGCAATGAGCAGTTCTTC.

The chain uses TRBV6-5 and TRBJ2-7, with 9 bases lining up with TRBD2. There are 16 residues in the CDR3. CDR1 is MNHEY and CDR2 is SVGAGI in the germline V gene. Losses at the gene ends were 0 bases for V and 1 base for J; bases not matched to a gene: 4. CDR3 sequence (DNA): TGTGCCAGCAGTTACTCGGGCGGGAGGGGTTCCTACGAGCAGTACTTC. As protein: CASSYSGGRGSYEQYF.

The chain has TRBV12-3 or TRBV12-4 and TRBJ2-7, with D possibly TRBD1 on 6 matching bases. This CDR3 is 16 amino acids long. V dropped 3 bases and J dropped 2 bases, with 17 bases sitting between them. The CDR3, as DNA: TGTGCCAGCAGTTTGGGTTTCGGGACAAGAACCTACGAGCAGTACTTC. Encoded protein: CASSLGFGTRTYEQYF.

This clonotype qualifies as medium-sized. The chain is built from TRBV6-5 and TRBJ2-1; unclear D gene. From germline, CDR1 is MNHEY and CDR2 SVGAGI. Trimming stripped 2 bases from V and 10 bases from J, with 9 bases between. The CDR3 spans 12 residues. CDR3 nucleotides: TGTGCCAGCAGTTACCCGAGTAAGGAGCAGTTCTTC. Its protein is CASSYPSKEQFF.

The chain is built from TRBV28 and TRBJ2-4, with D perhaps matching TRBD2 (5 bases). The CDR3 consists of 15 residues. Germline CDR1 and CDR2: MDHEN and SYDVKM. V was clipped by 6 bases and J by 4 bases, with 16 bases between them. Here the CDR3 DNA reads TGTGCCAGCAGAGTCCTCTCCGGGGATAAAAACATTCAGTACTTC. This translates into CASRVLSGDKNIQYF. The full variable domain, its missing parts supplied by reference TRBV28 and TRBJ2-4, is DVKVTQSSRYLVKRTGEKVFLECVQDMDHENMFWYRQDPGLGLRLIYFSYDVKMKEKGDIPEGYSVSREKKERFSLILESASTNQTSMYLCASRVLSGDKNIQYFGAGTRLSVL.

In its sample, this clonotype was seen a few times. This chain joins TRBV27 and TRBJ2-5; 9 nucleotides line up with TRBD1. CDR1 is MNHEY and CDR2 is SMNVEV in the germline V gene (reference sequence). V shed 8 bases and J 4 bases; nucleotides not matched to a gene: 8. This CDR3 is built from 14 residues. The CDR3 DNA is TGTGCCAGCCGAGGGACAGGGAGGTCAGAGACCCAGTACTTC. This encodes CASRGTGRSETQYF.

The chain joins TRBV28 to TRBJ2-5, with 9 bases identical to TRBD1. Looked up from germline, CDR1 is MDHEN and CDR2 is SYDVKM. The CDR3 is 15 amino acids. V was clipped by 3 bases and J by 6 bases; unmatched bases: 8. CDR3 coding DNA: TGTGCCAGCAGTTTGACAGGGGGGGACACGAAGACCCAGTACTTC. Protein product: CASSLTGGDTKTQYF.

This clonotype has just a few counts. V usage is TRBV14 and J usage is TRBJ2-3, with 7 bases fitting TRBD1. This CDR3 has 12 residues. Trimming at V came to 5 bases and at J to 9 bases, leaving 5 bases not matched to a gene. Germline V gene sequence: CDR1 SGHDN, CDR2 FVKESK. CDR3 protein: CASSSPGQTQYF. CDR3 DNA sequence: TGTGCCAGCAGCTCACCGGGACAGACGCAGTATTTT.

This clonotype was seen ten or more times. The chain carries TRBV5-1 and TRBJ1-3; D is perhaps TRBD1 (6 bases). Trimming shortened V by 0 bases and J by 0 bases, and 7 bases separated the two germline ends. This CDR3 is 15 amino acids long. Per germline, CDR1 SGHRS and CDR2 YFSETQ. In DNA, the CDR3 is TGCGCCAGCAGCTTGGGGACAGTCTCTGGAAACACCATATATTTT. Translation: CASSLGTVSGNTIYF.

V usage is TRBV7-9 and J usage is TRBJ2-7, with D uncertain. This CDR3 comprises 14 residues. With 5 bases removed from V and 5 bases from J, the gap between germline ends came to 16 bases. Germline CDR1 and CDR2: SEHNR and FQNEAQ (reference sequence). CDR3 sequence: CASSPPIGPNEQYF. CDR3 nucleotides: TGTGCCAGCAGCCCCCCCATCGGACCGAACGAGCAGTACTTC.

This chain connects TRBV11-3 to TRBJ2-2; maybe TRBD1 (6 bases). This CDR3 is 14 amino acids long. Trimming removed 5 bases from V and 4 bases from J, with 11 bases in between. CDR1 is SGHNT and CDR2 is YENEEA in the germline V gene. CDR3 coding DNA: TGTGCCAGCAGCGCAAGGGGGACCACCGGGGAGCTGTTTTTT. Translation gives CASSARGTTGELFF.

This clonotype was observed many times. The chain couples TRBV9 to TRBJ1-1, with 9 nucleotides matching TRBD1. The CDR3 covers 15 residues. After removal of 0 bases from V and 4 bases from J, the junction contained 4 bases not matched to a gene. Germline V CDR1 and CDR2: SGDLS, YYNGEE. The CDR3 sequence: CASSVEGQGSTEAFF. CDR3 coding DNA: TGTGCCAGCAGCGTAGAAGGACAGGGGTCCACTGAAGCTTTCTTT.